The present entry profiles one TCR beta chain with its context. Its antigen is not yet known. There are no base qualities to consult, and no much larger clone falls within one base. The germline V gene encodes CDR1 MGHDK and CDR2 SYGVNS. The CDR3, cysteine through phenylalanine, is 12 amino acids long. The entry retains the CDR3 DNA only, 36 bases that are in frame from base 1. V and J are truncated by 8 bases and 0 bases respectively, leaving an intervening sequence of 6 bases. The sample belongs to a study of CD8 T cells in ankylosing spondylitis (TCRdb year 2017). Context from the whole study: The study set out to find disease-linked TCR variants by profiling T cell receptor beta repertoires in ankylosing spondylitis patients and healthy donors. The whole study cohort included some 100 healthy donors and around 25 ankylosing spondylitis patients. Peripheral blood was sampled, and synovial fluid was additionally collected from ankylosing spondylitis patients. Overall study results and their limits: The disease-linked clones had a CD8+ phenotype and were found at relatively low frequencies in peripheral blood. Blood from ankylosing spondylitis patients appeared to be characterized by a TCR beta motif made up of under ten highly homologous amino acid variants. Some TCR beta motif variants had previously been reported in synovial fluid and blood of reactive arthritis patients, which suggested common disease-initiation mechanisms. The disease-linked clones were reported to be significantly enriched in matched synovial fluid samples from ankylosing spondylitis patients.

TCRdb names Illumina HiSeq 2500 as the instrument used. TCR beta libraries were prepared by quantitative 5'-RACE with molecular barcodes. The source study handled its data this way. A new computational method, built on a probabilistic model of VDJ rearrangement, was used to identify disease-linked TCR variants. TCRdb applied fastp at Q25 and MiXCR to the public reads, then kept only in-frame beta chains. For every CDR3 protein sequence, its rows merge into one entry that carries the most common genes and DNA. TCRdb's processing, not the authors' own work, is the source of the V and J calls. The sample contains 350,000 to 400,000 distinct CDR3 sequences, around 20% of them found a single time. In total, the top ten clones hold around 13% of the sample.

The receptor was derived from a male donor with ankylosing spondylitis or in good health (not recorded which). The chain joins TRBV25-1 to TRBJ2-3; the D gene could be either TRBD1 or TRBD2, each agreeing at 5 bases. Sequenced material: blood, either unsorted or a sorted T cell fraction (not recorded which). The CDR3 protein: CASRDSTDTQYF. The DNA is TGTGCCAGCCGGGACAGCACAGATACGCAGTATTTT.